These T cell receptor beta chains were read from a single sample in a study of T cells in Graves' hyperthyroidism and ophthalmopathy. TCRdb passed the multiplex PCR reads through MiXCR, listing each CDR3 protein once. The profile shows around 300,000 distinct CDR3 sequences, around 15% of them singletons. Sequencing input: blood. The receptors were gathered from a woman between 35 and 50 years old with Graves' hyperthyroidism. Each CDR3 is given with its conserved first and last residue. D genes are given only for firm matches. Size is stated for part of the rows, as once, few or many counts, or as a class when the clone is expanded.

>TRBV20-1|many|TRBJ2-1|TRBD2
CSARFAAGAGNEQFF
TGCAGTGCTAGATTCGCAGCGGGAGCCGGCAATGAGCAGTTCTTC
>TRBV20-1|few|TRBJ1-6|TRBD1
CSARRWTGKDSPLHF
TGCAGTGCGAGAAGGTGGACAGGGAAGGATTCACCCCTCCACTTT
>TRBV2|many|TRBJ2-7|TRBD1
CASSGQGNYEQYF
TGTGCCAGCAGTGGACAGGGAAACTACGAGCAGTACTTC
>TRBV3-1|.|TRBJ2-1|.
CASSQDLDNEQFF
TGTGCCAGCAGCCAAGATTTAGACAATGAGCAGTTCTTC
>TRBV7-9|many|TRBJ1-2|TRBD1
CASSLDQPGTGAGGYTF
TGTGCCAGCAGTTTAGACCAACCGGGGACAGGGGCCGGTGGCTACACCTTC
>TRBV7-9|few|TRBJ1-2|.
CASSLNRELNYGYTF
TGTGCCAGCAGCCTAAACCGGGAGTTAAACTATGGCTACACCTTC
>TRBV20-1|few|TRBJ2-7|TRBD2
CSASTLSGSRDEQYF
TGCAGTGCTTCAACCCTTAGCGGGAGTAGAGACGAGCAGTACTTC
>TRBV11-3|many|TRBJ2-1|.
CASSRWTTTEGSYNEQFF
TGTGCCAGCAGTAGGTGGACTACGACCGAGGGATCCTACAATGAGCAGTTCTTC
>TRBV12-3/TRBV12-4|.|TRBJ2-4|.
CASSLDYPSSIQYF
TGTGCCAGCAGTTTGGACTACCCATCGAGCATTCAGTACTTC
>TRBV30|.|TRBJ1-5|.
CACQRDTIEPQHF
TGTGCCTGCCAAAGGGACACGATAGAGCCCCAGCATTTT
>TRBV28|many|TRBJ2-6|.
CASSLSFAGANVLTF
TGTGCCAGCAGTTTATCATTCGCTGGGGCCAACGTCCTGACTTTC
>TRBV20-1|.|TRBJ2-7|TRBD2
CSARVAGGPSYEQYF
TGCAGTGCTAGAGTAGCGGGAGGCCCCTCCTACGAGCAGTACTTC
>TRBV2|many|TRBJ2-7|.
CASRAESYEQYF
TGTGCCAGCAGGGCAGAGTCCTACGAGCAGTACTTC
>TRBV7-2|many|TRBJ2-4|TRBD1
CASSFGQGGNIQYF
TGTGCCAGCAGCTTTGGACAGGGGGGGAACATTCAGTACTTC
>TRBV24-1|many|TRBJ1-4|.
CATGDGAIDEKLFF
TGTGCCACCGGGGATGGGGCTATTGACGAAAAACTGTTTTTT
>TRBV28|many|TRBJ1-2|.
CASSLLGLDYGYTF
TGTGCCAGCAGTTTATTAGGGTTGGACTATGGCTACACCTTC
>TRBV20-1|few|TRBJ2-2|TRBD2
CSVKGLAGGHTGELFF
TGCAGTGTAAAGGGACTAGCGGGAGGCCACACCGGGGAGCTGTTTTTT
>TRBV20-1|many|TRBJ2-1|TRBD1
CSARGGQGLYNEQFF
TGCAGTGCTAGAGGGGGACAGGGGCTCTACAATGAGCAGTTCTTC
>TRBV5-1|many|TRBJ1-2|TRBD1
CASSQLGQGSGGYTF
TGCGCCAGCAGCCAGCTGGGACAGGGGAGCGGTGGCTACACCTTC
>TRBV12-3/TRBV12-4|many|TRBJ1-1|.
CASSLGPGVNTEAFF
TGTGCCAGCAGTTTGGGCCCTGGGGTGAACACTGAAGCTTTCTTT
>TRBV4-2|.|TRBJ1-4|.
CASSHTDKGRHEKLFF
TGTGCCAGCAGCCACACAGACAAGGGTAGGCATGAAAAACTGTTTTTT
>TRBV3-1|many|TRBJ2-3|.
CASSHPGSGGDTQYF
TGTGCCAGCAGCCACCCCGGCTCCGGGGGAGATACGCAGTATTTT
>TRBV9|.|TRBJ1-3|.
CASSVTGATSGNTIYF
TGTGCCAGCAGCGTAACGGGGGCGACTTCGGGAAACACCATATATTTT
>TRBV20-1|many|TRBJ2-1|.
CSARSGSNNEQFF
TGCAGTGCTCGTAGCGGATCAAACAATGAGCAGTTCTTC
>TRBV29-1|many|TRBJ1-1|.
CSVVLENTEAFF
TGCAGCGTTGTGCTTGAGAACACTGAAGCTTTCTTT
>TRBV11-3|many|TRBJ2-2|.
CASSRGLTGELFF
TGTGCCAGCAGCCGCGGACTAACCGGGGAGCTGTTTTTT
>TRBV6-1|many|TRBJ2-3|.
CASSNSGGRGADTQYF
TGTGCCAGCAGTAACTCCGGAGGGAGAGGAGCAGATACGCAGTATTTT
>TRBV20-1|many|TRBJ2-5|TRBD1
CSASSVTGRRETQYF
TGCAGTGCTAGTAGCGTGACAGGGCGGAGAGAGACCCAGTACTTC
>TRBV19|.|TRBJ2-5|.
CASKAQVAEETQYF
TGTGCCAGTAAGGCACAGGTAGCTGAAGAGACCCAGTACTTC
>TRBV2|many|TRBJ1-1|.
CASSEVNTEAFF
TGTGCCAGCAGTGAAGTGAACACTGAAGCTTTCTTT
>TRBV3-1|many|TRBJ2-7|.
CATSDRPGYEQYF
TGTGCCACCTCGGACCGTCCGGGGTACGAGCAGTACTTC
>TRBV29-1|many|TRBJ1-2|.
CSVDTGVYGYTF
TGCAGCGTTGACACGGGAGTCTATGGCTACACCTTC
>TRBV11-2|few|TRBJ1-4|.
CASSATAGDLMFF
TGTGCCAGCAGCGCCACCGCGGGGGACCTCATGTTTTTT
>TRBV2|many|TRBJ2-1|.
CASTWDTSSYNEQFF
TGTGCCAGCACCTGGGACACTAGCTCCTACAATGAGCAGTTCTTC